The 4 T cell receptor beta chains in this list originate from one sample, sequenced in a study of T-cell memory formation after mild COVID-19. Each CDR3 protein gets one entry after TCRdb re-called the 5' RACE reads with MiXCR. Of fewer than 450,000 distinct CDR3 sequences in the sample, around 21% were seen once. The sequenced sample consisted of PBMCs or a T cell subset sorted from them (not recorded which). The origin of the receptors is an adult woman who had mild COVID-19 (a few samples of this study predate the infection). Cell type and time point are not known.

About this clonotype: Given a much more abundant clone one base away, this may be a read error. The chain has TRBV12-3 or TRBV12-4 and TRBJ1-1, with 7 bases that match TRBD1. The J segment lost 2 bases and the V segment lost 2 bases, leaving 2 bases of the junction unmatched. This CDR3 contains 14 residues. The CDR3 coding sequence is TGTGCCAGCAGTTTAAGGGACAGTAACACTGAAGCTTTCTTT. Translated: CASSLRDSNTEAFF.

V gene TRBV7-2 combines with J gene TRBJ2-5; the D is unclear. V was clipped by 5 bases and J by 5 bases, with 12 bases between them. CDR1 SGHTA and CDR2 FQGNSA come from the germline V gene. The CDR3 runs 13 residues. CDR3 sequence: CASSVGRAETQYF. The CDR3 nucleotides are TGTGCCAGCAGCGTCGGACGTGCGGAGACCCAGTACTTC. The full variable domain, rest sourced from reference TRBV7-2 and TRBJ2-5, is GAGVSQSPSNKVTEKGKDVELRCDPISGHTALYWYRQSLGQGLEFLIYFQGNSAPDKSGLPSDRFSAERTGGSVSTLTIQRTQQEDSAVYLCASSVGRAETQYFGPGTRLLVL.

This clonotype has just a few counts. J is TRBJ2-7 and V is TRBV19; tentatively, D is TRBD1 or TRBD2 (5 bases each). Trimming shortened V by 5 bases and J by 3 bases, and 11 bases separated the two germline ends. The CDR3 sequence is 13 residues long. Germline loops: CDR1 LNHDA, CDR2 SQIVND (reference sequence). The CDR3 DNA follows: TGTGCCAGTAGTGTAGGGACCTTCTACGAGCAGTACTTC. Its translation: CASSVGTFYEQYF.

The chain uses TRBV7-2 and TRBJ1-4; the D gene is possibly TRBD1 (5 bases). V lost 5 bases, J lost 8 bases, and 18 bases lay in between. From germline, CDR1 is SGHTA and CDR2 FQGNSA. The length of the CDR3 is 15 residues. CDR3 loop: CASSQSARGTEKLFF. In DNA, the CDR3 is TGTGCCAGCAGCCAGTCGGCACGGGGGACGGAAAAACTGTTTTTT.